The rows below give T cell receptor beta chains drawn from one sample of a study of vaccination and CD4 T cells after COVID-19. These receptors' antigens are unknown. One entry per CDR3 protein, called by TCRdb with MiXCR from the PCR reads. Found here are over 9,500 distinct CDR3 sequences, 29% of them singletons; the top ten hold around 22%. What was sequenced was cultured CD4+ T cells from blood. These receptors all come from a human donor with COVID-19. CDR3s include the opening cysteine and the closing phenylalanine or tryptophan. The D gene is left open where the match is weak. Clone sizes are given selectively: once, few, many, or a class where the clone is expanded.

clone size: few; D gene: TRBD2; V gene: TRBV20-1; J gene: TRBJ2-3; CDR3 DNA: TGCAGTGCTAGTGCGGGGGAGCACACAGATACGCAGTATTTT; CDR3 protein: CSASAGEHTDTQYF
clone size: once; D gene: TRBD1; V gene: TRBV5-1; J gene: TRBJ1-4; CDR3 DNA: TGCGCCAGCAGCCACGGACAGGGGCATGAAAAACTGTTTTTT; CDR3 protein: CASSHGQGHEKLFF
clone size: -; D gene: TRBD2; V gene: TRBV2; J gene: TRBJ2-3; CDR3 DNA: TGTGCCAGCAGTGGTAGCGGGGATCTAATAGTGGATACGCAGTATTTT; CDR3 protein: CASSGSGDLIVDTQYF
clone size: few; D gene: -; V gene: TRBV25-1; J gene: TRBJ1-1; CDR3 DNA: TGTGCCAGCAGTGAGGGAGAGGTAAACACTGAAGCTTTCTTT; CDR3 protein: CASSEGEVNTEAFF
clone size: -; D gene: -; V gene: TRBV15; J gene: TRBJ2-1; CDR3 DNA: TGTGCCTCCAGCAGAGATCGACCGGGGCTGGGCAATGAGCAGTTCTTC; CDR3 protein: CASSRDRPGLGNEQFF
clone size: -; D gene: -; V gene: TRBV18; J gene: TRBJ2-3; CDR3 DNA: TGTGCCAGCTCAACCATTGGGACGGATGTAGATACGCAGTATTTT; CDR3 protein: CASSTIGTDVDTQYF
clone size: once; D gene: -; V gene: TRBV28; J gene: TRBJ2-6; CDR3 DNA: TGTGCCAGCAGTTTCAGTTCGTCTGGGGCCAACGTCCTGACTTTC; CDR3 protein: CASSFSSSGANVLTF
clone size: few; D gene: TRBD1; V gene: TRBV6-2/TRBV6-3; J gene: TRBJ1-2; CDR3 DNA: TGTGCCAGCAGTGGGACAGGGCTCTATGGCTACACCTTC; CDR3 protein: CASSGTGLYGYTF
clone size: -; D gene: TRBD2; V gene: TRBV28; J gene: TRBJ2-1; CDR3 DNA: TGTGCCAGCACCCCGGGGGGGCAATACAATGAGCAGTTCTTC; CDR3 protein: CASTPGGQYNEQFF
clone size: medium-sized; D gene: -; V gene: TRBV19; J gene: TRBJ1-5; CDR3 DNA: TGTGCCAGTAGTAAACAGGGTGGCGCCCAGCCCCAGCATTTT; CDR3 protein: CASSKQGGAQPQHF
clone size: few; D gene: TRBD2; V gene: TRBV7-2; J gene: TRBJ2-2; CDR3 DNA: TGTGCCAGCAGCGAAGCGGGGTTCACCGGGGAGCTGTTTTTT; CDR3 protein: CASSEAGFTGELFF
clone size: -; D gene: -; V gene: TRBV10-2; J gene: TRBJ1-1; CDR3 DNA: TGCGCCAGCAGTGAGCCAACCGGGACGGGGAACACTGAAGCTTTCTTT; CDR3 protein: CASSEPTGTGNTEAFF
clone size: -; D gene: TRBD1; V gene: TRBV5-1; J gene: TRBJ1-2; CDR3 DNA: TGCGCCAGTCGACAGGGGAACTATGGCTACACCTTC; CDR3 protein: CASRQGNYGYTF
clone size: -; D gene: TRBD2; V gene: TRBV6-2/TRBV6-3; J gene: TRBJ2-7; CDR3 DNA: TGTGCCAGCAGTCAAGCGGGGAAGTACGAGCAGTACTTC; CDR3 protein: CASSQAGKYEQYF
clone size: -; D gene: TRBD1; V gene: TRBV11-2; J gene: TRBJ2-3; CDR3 DNA: TGTGCCAGCAGCTCATACCCGGGACAGGTACCCACAGATACGCAGTATTTT; CDR3 protein: CASSSYPGQVPTDTQYF
clone size: -; D gene: TRBD1; V gene: TRBV6-1; J gene: TRBJ2-7; CDR3 DNA: TGTGCCAGCAGGGGGACAGGGTCCGAGCAGTACTTC; CDR3 protein: CASRGTGSEQYF
clone size: -; D gene: TRBD2; V gene: TRBV9; J gene: TRBJ2-5; CDR3 DNA: TGCGCCAGCAGCGACGCGGGGGGGCCAGAGACCCAGTACTTC; CDR3 protein: CASSDAGGPETQYF
clone size: -; D gene: -; V gene: TRBV6-1; J gene: TRBJ1-1; CDR3 DNA: TGTGCCAGCAGAAAGACAGGTGGGACTGAAGCTTTCTTT; CDR3 protein: CASRKTGGTEAFF
clone size: -; D gene: TRBD1; V gene: TRBV10-3; J gene: TRBJ1-5; CDR3 DNA: TGTGCCATCTCTAAAGACAGGGGAAGCAATCAGCCCCAGCATTTT; CDR3 protein: CAISKDRGSNQPQHF
clone size: -; D gene: TRBD1; V gene: TRBV5-1; J gene: TRBJ1-4; CDR3 DNA: TGCGCCAGCAGCAGGGACAGCTTTAATGAAAAACTGTTTTTT; CDR3 protein: CASSRDSFNEKLFF
clone size: -; D gene: TRBD2; V gene: TRBV5-4; J gene: TRBJ2-7; CDR3 DNA: TGTGCCAGCAGCAGTGGACTAGCGGGGAGCTCCTACGAGCAGTACTTC; CDR3 protein: CASSSGLAGSSYEQYF
clone size: -; D gene: -; V gene: TRBV20-1; J gene: TRBJ2-3; CDR3 DNA: TGCAGTGCTACCTCCATGAAGCGGCTCACAGATACGCAGTATTTT; CDR3 protein: CSATSMKRLTDTQYF
clone size: -; D gene: -; V gene: TRBV27; J gene: TRBJ2-5; CDR3 DNA: TGTGCCAGCAGTTCCCTGGACAGAAAAGAGACCCAGTACTTC; CDR3 protein: CASSSLDRKETQYF
clone size: -; D gene: -; V gene: TRBV19; J gene: TRBJ2-5; CDR3 DNA: TGTGCCAGTAATACGAGGATAGGCGGAGAGACCCAGTACTTC; CDR3 protein: CASNTRIGGETQYF
clone size: few; D gene: TRBD1; V gene: TRBV11-3; J gene: TRBJ1-3; CDR3 DNA: TGTGCCAGCAGCCCAGAGACAGGGATGACCGGAAACACCATATATTTT; CDR3 protein: CASSPETGMTGNTIYF
clone size: -; D gene: -; V gene: TRBV27; J gene: TRBJ2-6; CDR3 DNA: TGTGCCAGCACTAGCGCGGGGATCTTTCCTGGGGCCAACGTCCTGACTTTC; CDR3 protein: CASTSAGIFPGANVLTF
clone size: -; D gene: -; V gene: TRBV9; J gene: TRBJ2-5; CDR3 DNA: TGTGCCAGCAGCGTACCCGGGGCTGCGGAGACCCAGTACTTC; CDR3 protein: CASSVPGAAETQYF
clone size: -; D gene: -; V gene: TRBV18; J gene: TRBJ1-6; CDR3 DNA: TGTGCCAGCTCACCTCCCACTCCGAATTCACCCCTCCACTTT; CDR3 protein: CASSPPTPNSPLHF
clone size: -; D gene: -; V gene: TRBV28; J gene: TRBJ1-2; CDR3 DNA: TGTGCCACTGCACAGGGTAACTATGGCTACACCTTC; CDR3 protein: CATAQGNYGYTF
clone size: medium-sized; D gene: -; V gene: TRBV6-5; J gene: TRBJ1-2; CDR3 DNA: TGTGCCAGCAGTTACGGGGACCGCGTCGGAGGCTACACCTTC; CDR3 protein: CASSYGDRVGGYTF
clone size: few; D gene: TRBD1; V gene: TRBV7-9; J gene: TRBJ2-3; CDR3 DNA: TGTGCCAGCGGAAAAGGGACAGGGAGCACAGATACGCAGTATTTT; CDR3 protein: CASGKGTGSTDTQYF
clone size: hyperexpanded; D gene: TRBD1; V gene: TRBV6-2/TRBV6-3; J gene: TRBJ1-2; CDR3 DNA: TGTGCCAGCAGTTACTCGAAGGGGACAGTCTATGGCTACACCTTC; CDR3 protein: CASSYSKGTVYGYTF
clone size: few; D gene: -; V gene: TRBV6-2/TRBV6-3; J gene: TRBJ1-1; CDR3 DNA: TGTGCCAGCAGTTACCCTACCGGGGGGGTCTACGAAGCTTTCTTT; CDR3 protein: CASSYPTGGVYEAFF
clone size: few; D gene: -; V gene: TRBV12-3/TRBV12-4; J gene: TRBJ2-2; CDR3 DNA: TGTGCCAGCACCAGGGGAGCGGGCACCGGGGAGCTGTTTTTT; CDR3 protein: CASTRGAGTGELFF
clone size: few; D gene: -; V gene: TRBV20-1; J gene: TRBJ2-5; CDR3 DNA: TGCAGTGCTAGGGGGGATTCGTTCGGGTTCAAGACCCAGTACTTC; CDR3 protein: CSARGDSFGFKTQYF
clone size: -; D gene: -; V gene: TRBV27; J gene: TRBJ1-6; CDR3 DNA: TGTGCCAGCAGTTTCTCCAGGGTTGGCAATTCACCCCTCCACTTT; CDR3 protein: CASSFSRVGNSPLHF
clone size: -; D gene: -; V gene: TRBV30; J gene: TRBJ1-5; CDR3 DNA: TGTGCCTGGAGTCGGCCGACAGGCGGGAGCAATCAGCCCCAGCATTTT; CDR3 protein: CAWSRPTGGSNQPQHF
clone size: -; D gene: -; V gene: TRBV2; J gene: TRBJ1-6; CDR3 DNA: TGTGCCAGCAGACCAGGGGCCTATAATTCACCCCTCCACTTT; CDR3 protein: CASRPGAYNSPLHF
clone size: few; D gene: -; V gene: TRBV6-1; J gene: TRBJ1-2; CDR3 DNA: TGTGCCAGCAGTGAAGCGCATTTCTCTCGGACCTATGGCTACACCTTC; CDR3 protein: CASSEAHFSRTYGYTF
clone size: -; D gene: -; V gene: TRBV7-3; J gene: TRBJ2-3; CDR3 DNA: TGTGCCAGCAAAGCCGTAGGCAGGGTTACAGATACGCAGTATTTT; CDR3 protein: CASKAVGRVTDTQYF
clone size: few; D gene: -; V gene: TRBV10-3; J gene: TRBJ1-6; CDR3 DNA: TGTGCCATCAGGCAGGGACCTAATTCACCCCTCCACTTT; CDR3 protein: CAIRQGPNSPLHF
clone size: few; D gene: -; V gene: TRBV7-2; J gene: TRBJ2-7; CDR3 DNA: TGTGCCAGCAGCTTAGGACGGCCGGGGGCCGAGCAGTACTTC; CDR3 protein: CASSLGRPGAEQYF
clone size: -; D gene: -; V gene: TRBV2; J gene: TRBJ1-1; CDR3 DNA: TGTGCCAGCAGGGTAGGGATTTACACTGAAGCTTTCTTT; CDR3 protein: CASRVGIYTEAFF
clone size: few; D gene: -; V gene: TRBV6-1; J gene: TRBJ1-3; CDR3 DNA: TGTGCCAGCAGGACAGAAGGAAACACCATATATTTT; CDR3 protein: CASRTEGNTIYF
clone size: -; D gene: TRBD1; V gene: TRBV6-4; J gene: TRBJ1-5; CDR3 DNA: TGTGCCAGCAGTGACACCCAGGGGGTTCAGCCCCAGCATTTT; CDR3 protein: CASSDTQGVQPQHF
clone size: -; D gene: -; V gene: TRBV6-1; J gene: TRBJ2-2; CDR3 DNA: TGTGCCAGCAGGGACAGACCTGAAACCGGGGAGCTGTTTTTT; CDR3 protein: CASRDRPETGELFF
clone size: few; D gene: TRBD1; V gene: TRBV5-5; J gene: TRBJ1-5; CDR3 DNA: TGTGCCAGCAGTCCCGCAGCGGACAGGGATACAAGCAATCAGCCCCAGCATTTT; CDR3 protein: CASSPAADRDTSNQPQHF
clone size: few; D gene: TRBD1; V gene: TRBV6-2/TRBV6-3; J gene: TRBJ2-2; CDR3 DNA: TGTGCCAGCTCCCAGGGACAGGGGGCGCCGCCCGGGGAGCTGTTTTTT; CDR3 protein: CASSQGQGAPPGELFF
clone size: few; D gene: -; V gene: TRBV7-9; J gene: TRBJ1-6; CDR3 DNA: TGTGCCAGCAGCTTAGGTGGCCAGTCGGGTTCACCCCTCCACTTT; CDR3 protein: CASSLGGQSGSPLHF